The entry below gives a single TCR beta chain sequence along with its context. Unmatched junction bases numbered 1, after V lost 4 bases and J lost 3 bases. Per germline, CDR1 SGHRS and CDR2 YFSETQ. This CDR3 contains 13 residues. The data derive from a study of shared clonotypes between healthy human individuals. This table comes from immunoSEQ multiplex PCR, and its TCRdb copy is limited to in-frame clones, with some not included. The sample shows 2 million to 2.5 million clones, 92% of them seen only once. This sequence originates from a man aged 18 to 29 in good health. Some clones in this sample may be carry-over from other donors' samples. The specimen was naive CD4+ T cells from PBMCs. Subset indicated: CD45RA+ positively selected. The J gene is TRBJ1-2, the V gene TRBV5-1; 9 bases line up with TRBD1. The CDR3 loop is CASSGDRDYGYTF. As DNA, the CDR3 is TGCGCCAGCAGCGGGGACAGGGACTATGGCTACACCTTC.